This TCR beta chain was identified during a study of blood T cell repertoires in COVID-19. Overall study context: Samples of COVID-19 (acute and convalescent) were obtained from the United States, Italy and Spain. In each case, the material was cDNA or gDNA derived from T cells, B-cell-depleted T cells, or PBMCs.

As processed by the authors: Researchers report that nucleated cell counts were estimated from reference gene primer amplification. Measured with immunoSEQ multiplex PCR; TCRdb has only the in-frame clones, and not every one. V and J calls and clone size follow that table, whereas D and trimming were derived from the DNA. In the table there are about 160,000 clones, about 86% of which are singletons. The V gene lost 1 base and the J gene lost 0 bases, with 13 bases spanning the gap. The CDR3 is 16 amino acids. Germline assignment: CDR1 SGHTA and CDR2 FQGNSA. Material for sequencing was peripheral blood. This rearrangement joins TRBV7-2 to TRBJ2-7; perhaps TRBD2 as D (6 bases). The TCR was taken from a man aged 50 to 60 with active or convalescent COVID-19. The CDR3 reads CASSLESGLRSYEQYF. In DNA form, the CDR3 reads TGTGCCAGCAGCTTAGAAAGCGGGCTTCGCTCCTACGAGCAGTACTTC.